Listed below are T cell receptor beta chains from one sample, sequenced in a study of cytomegalovirus exposure and HLA in healthy donors. Generated by immunoSEQ multiplex PCR, the TCRdb table keeps only in-frame clones and is missing some. The sample consists of about 56,000 clones, around 94% of them appearing once. Specimen: PBMCs. Receptors originate from a man aged 18 to 30 in good health and CMV-seronegative. The CDR3 runs from the conserved cysteine through the conserved F or W. D genes are given only for firm matches. Not every row has a clone size; where given, it reads once, few, many or a size class.

TRBD1 - TRBJ2-7 TRBV28 CASSLPQGVNEQYF TGTGCCAGCAGTTTACCACAGGGGGTAAACGAGCAGTACTTC
TRBD1 - TRBJ1-2 TRBV5-6 CASSLEDRGQGYTF TGTGCCAGCAGCTTAGAGGACAGGGGACAGGGCTACACCTTC
TRBD2 - TRBJ2-1 TRBV5-6 CASSLVDGGRAFEQFF TGTGCCAGCAGCTTGGTCGACGGCGGGAGGGCTTTTGAGCAGTTCTTC
TRBD1 few TRBJ1-2 TRBV27 CASSPTGGAKGYTF TGTGCCAGCAGTCCAACAGGGGGCGCGAAAGGCTACACCTTC
TRBD2 - TRBJ2-2 TRBV4-1 CASSQAGSGRLPGELFF TGCGCCAGCAGCCAAGCTGGGAGCGGGAGATTGCCCGGGGAGCTGTTTTTT
TRBD2 - TRBJ2-5 TRBV7-9 CASSRTSGNPQETQYF TGTGCCAGCAGCAGAACTAGCGGGAATCCTCAAGAGACCCAGTACTTC
- - TRBJ1-5 TRBV4-3 CASSQDLSSYQPQHF TGCGCCAGCAGCCAAGATCTTTCGAGTTATCAGCCCCAGCATTTT
- once TRBJ2-5 TRBV7-2 CASSLEVWTTLREQETQYF TGTGCCAGCAGCTTAGAGGTGTGGACTACCCTCAGAGAGCAAGAGACCCAGTACTTC
TRBD1 - TRBJ1-1 TRBV7-9 CASAGYRGPEAFF TGTGCCAGCGCAGGCTACAGGGGACCTGAAGCTTTCTTT
TRBD1 - TRBJ1-1 TRBV5-4 CASSPGQGAWTEAFF TGTGCCAGCAGCCCCGGCCAGGGGGCATGGACTGAAGCTTTCTTT
- - TRBJ2-2 TRBV28 CASSLAGANTGELFF TGTGCCAGCAGTTTGGCAGGGGCGAACACCGGGGAGCTGTTTTTT
- - TRBJ2-1 TRBV27 CASSLESLTSMNEQFF TGTGCCAGCAGTTTAGAATCCCTGACTAGTATGAATGAGCAGTTCTTC
- - TRBJ2-2 TRBV9 CASSVSRSGGELFF TGTGCCAGCAGCGTAAGCCGATCGGGCGGGGAGCTGTTTTTT
- - TRBJ2-5 TRBV28 CASSLGGRQETQYF TGTGCCAGCAGTCTAGGCGGGCGACAAGAGACCCAGTACTTC
TRBD1 - TRBJ2-1 TRBV4-1 CASSQDPGGSYNEQFF TGCGCCAGCAGCCAAGACCCAGGGGGCTCCTACAATGAGCAGTTCTTC
- - TRBJ2-5 TRBV5-5 CASSLEAAVQETQYF TGTGCCAGCAGCTTGGAGGCAGCGGTGCAAGAGACCCAGTACTTC
- - TRBJ2-1 TRBV12-5 CASGLTAQNEQFF TGTGCTAGTGGTTTGACCGCCCAGAATGAGCAGTTCTTC
TRBD1 - TRBJ2-7 TRBV27 CASSSVGGRGEQYF TGTGCCAGCAGTTCGGTAGGGGGCCGAGGCGAGCAGTACTTC
TRBD2 - TRBJ2-7 TRBV7-2 CASSLGTSGPISYEQYF TGTGCCAGCAGCTTAGGGACTAGCGGGCCGATATCCTACGAGCAGTACTTC
- once TRBJ2-4 TRBV4-1 CASRGGGNIQYF TGCGCCAGCAGGGGAGGCGGAAACATTCAGTACTTC
- - TRBJ1-1 TRBV6-6 CASSPSNTEAFF TGTGCCAGCAGCCCTAGTAACACTGAAGCTTTCTTT
- once TRBJ1-4 TRBV28 CAAGGYGEKLFF TGTGCCGCGGGGGGATACGGTGAAAAACTGTTTTTT
- - TRBJ2-7 TRBV19 CASSIESRTYEQYF TGTGCCAGTAGTATAGAGTCGAGAACCTACGAGCAGTACTTC
TRBD1 - TRBJ1-2 TRBV4-3 CASSQVSQGAGGYTF TGCGCCAGCAGCCAAGTTTCCCAGGGGGCTGGCGGCTACACCTTC
TRBD1 - TRBJ1-1 TRBV18 CASSPGQGSPGEAFF TGTGCCAGCTCACCCGGACAGGGGTCGCCCGGTGAAGCTTTCTTT
TRBD1 - TRBJ1-5 TRBV19 CASSSDRVGNQPQHF TGTGCCAGTAGTTCTGACAGGGTAGGGAATCAGCCCCAGCATTTT
TRBD1 - TRBJ1-5 TRBV9 CASSPGTGTVQPQHF TGTGCCAGCAGCCCGGGGACAGGGACAGTTCAGCCCCAGCATTTT
- - TRBJ2-3 TRBV5-1 CASSLQGGSTDTQYF TGCGCCAGCAGCTTACAGGGAGGGAGCACAGATACGCAGTATTTT
- - TRBJ1-1 TRBV7-2 CASTFSNTEAFF TGTGCCAGCACCTTTTCAAACACTGAAGCTTTCTTT
- - TRBJ2-3 TRBV7-2 CASSLGGRGFTDTQYF TGTGCCAGCAGCTTAGGTGGCAGGGGATTCACAGATACGCAGTATTTT
- - TRBJ1-1 TRBV18 CASSFEEDTEAFF TGTGCCAGCTCATTCGAGGAGGACACTGAAGCTTTCTTT
- - TRBJ1-1 TRBV5-1 CASSEKQGSNTEAFF TGCGCCAGCAGTGAGAAGCAGGGGTCGAACACTGAAGCTTTCTTT
- - TRBJ2-4 TRBV15 CATSTRDTRRNIQYF TGTGCCACCAGCACCCGGGACACCAGGAGGAACATTCAGTACTTC
- - TRBJ2-5 TRBV29-1 CSVLWRGETQYF TGCAGCGTCCTCTGGCGGGGAGAGACCCAGTACTTC
TRBD2 - TRBJ2-3 TRBV13 CASSSPSGRTDTQYF TGTGCCAGCAGCTCCCCTAGCGGGAGGACAGATACGCAGTATTTT
TRBD2 - TRBJ2-1 TRBV7-6 CATGLAGYNEQFF TGTGCCACAGGGCTAGCGGGTTACAATGAGCAGTTCTTC
TRBD2 once TRBJ2-1 TRBV2 CASRLAGGPSYNEQFF TGTGCCAGTAGACTAGCGGGAGGGCCGTCGTACAATGAGCAGTTCTTC
TRBD2 - TRBJ2-1 TRBV18 CASHPTSGEFYNEQFF TGTGCCAGCCACCCGACTAGCGGGGAATTCTACAATGAGCAGTTCTTC
- few TRBJ2-3 TRBV27 CASSDNPTLGDTQYF TGTGCCAGCAGCGACAATCCCACCTTGGGAGATACGCAGTATTTT
- - TRBJ2-2 TRBV7-2 CASSLFQNTGELFF TGTGCCAGCAGCTTATTTCAGAATACCGGGGAGCTGTTTTTT
- - TRBJ2-1 TRBV7-2 CASSLVEGLLYNEQFF TGTGCCAGCAGCTTAGTAGAAGGACTCCTTTACAATGAGCAGTTCTTC
TRBD1 few TRBJ1-2 TRBV19 CASWDSLLGYTF TGTGCCAGTTGGGACAGCCTCCTTGGCTACACCTTC
TRBD2 - TRBJ2-3 TRBV14 CASSQVGTRNTDTQYF TGTGCCAGCAGCCAAGTCGGGACTAGAAACACAGATACGCAGTATTTT